Given below is one T cell receptor beta chain in context. This sample is drawn from a study of T cell changes during pregnancy in multiple sclerosis. Per germline, CDR1 ENHRY and CDR2 SYGVKD. Trimming took off 0 bases at V and 2 bases at J, with 14 bases between the two ends. The CDR3 runs to 17 residues. The repertoire was sequenced with immunoSEQ multiplex PCR; TCRdb's copy has only in-frame clones and lacks some. The repertoire holds about 52,000 clones, about 92% seen once, with 0.35% to 0.4% in the top ten. This TCR derives from a female donor with multiple sclerosis, enrolled in a pregnancy study. The chain is built from TRBV10-3 and TRBJ1-5; D is possibly TRBD1 (6 bases). The specimen was CD4+ T cells from peripheral blood mononuclear cells, collected before pregnancy. The CDR3 reads CAISESTGAGGNQPQHF. CDR3 nucleotides: TGTGCCATCAGTGAGTCGACTGGGGCAGGGGGCAATCAGCCCCAGCATTTT.